This TCR beta chain stems from a study of long-term antiretroviral therapy in people with HIV. V was trimmed by 1 base and J by 2 bases, leaving 7 bases between them. The CDR3 consists of 14 residues. The germline V gene has CDR1 SGHTA and CDR2 FQGNSA. Per donor, a minimum of one pre-ART and a minimum of two post-ART PBMC samples were available. General study findings and limits: Subsequent to ART, diversity was augmented yet persisted below that of transplant donor controls. HIV repertoires covered narrower CDR3 length ranges than controls did.

Running of the v3.0 immunoSEQ assay took place at survey level. Clones were read by immunoSEQ multiplex PCR, and TCRdb kept only the in-frame ones, dropping some. Of approximately 6,500 clones in the sample, over 60% are singletons; the top ten hold approximately 17%. Worth noting for this clone: What it binds is unknown.

The sample in question was unsorted PBMCs, obtained approximately eleven months before starting antiretroviral therapy. V gene TRBV7-2 combines with J gene TRBJ2-3; no clear D gene. The sequence was collected from a man in his forties with HIV. The DNA of the CDR3 is TGTGCCAGCAGCTTAGAGCGTAACACAGATACGCAGTATTTT. Amino acid sequence: CASSLERNTDTQYF.